These 25 T cell receptor beta chains originate from one sample sequenced in a study of CD8+CD57+ T cells in acquired aplastic anemia (dated by TCRdb to the late 2010s). The listed sequencing device is Illumina HiSeq 2000. Genomic DNA was used as template for profiling of TCR beta VDJ combinations and CDR3 sequences. TCRdb reworked the public reads: Q25 trimming with fastp, MiXCR clone assembly, productive beta chains retained. Rows merge per CDR3 protein into single entries with the most common DNA and genes. The table for this sample lists 150,000 to 200,000 distinct CDR3 sequences; approximately 49% of them were counted only once. The top ten clonotypes cover around 2.9% of the sample. Sequenced: sorted CD4+, CD8+, or CD8+CD57+ T cells (not recorded which) from PBMCs. These receptors were taken from a human donor in good health.

The genes are TRBV7-3 and TRBJ2-1; D assignment may be TRBD1 or TRBD2 (5 bases each). The CDR3 sequence is 13 residues long. V was shortened by 3 bases and J by 6 bases, with 9 bases between the two germline ends. Germline V gene data show CDR1 as SGHTA and CDR2 as FQGTGA. For the CDR3, the DNA is TGTGCCAGCAGCTTGGGGACCGCCAATGAGCAGTTCTTC. Its translation is CASSLGTANEQFF.

The CDR3 protein is CASIRQGGDEKLFF. The CDR3 nucleotides are TGTGCCAGCATCCGACAGGGAGGAGATGAAAAACTGTTTTTT. The V gene is TRBV6-1, the J gene TRBJ1-4; TRBD1 matches 7 bases. Germline V gene sequence: CDR1 MNHNS, CDR2 SASEGT. Trimming took 7 bases from V and 6 from J; bases not matched to a gene: 8. The CDR3 spans 14 residues.

This clonotype was recorded many times. This chain links TRBV25-1 with TRBJ2-1; TRBD1 aligns across 10 bases. The CDR3 loop spans 17 amino acids. The ends lost 8 bases at V and 0 bases at J; junction bases unmatched: 10. The V gene's germline CDR1 is MGHDK and CDR2 SYGVNS. In nucleotides, the CDR3 is TGTGCCAGCTCCGGGACAGGGGCATTTGACTCCTACAATGAGCAGTTCTTC. The encoded protein is CASSGTGAFDSYNEQFF.

The chain employs TRBV25-1 and TRBJ2-7, with 7 bases lining up with TRBD2. This CDR3 spans 17 amino acids. With V trimmed by 5 bases and J by 4 bases, 17 bases remained unmatched. Looked up from germline, CDR1 is MGHDK and CDR2 is SYGVNS. The CDR3 spells CASSWPDLSGTCYEQYF. The CDR3 DNA follows: TGTGCCAGCAGTTGGCCCGATCTAAGCGGGACTTGTTACGAGCAGTACTTC.

The chain employs TRBV7-6 and TRBJ2-7; TRBD1 is a possible D gene (6 bases). Trimming removed 5 bases from V and 2 bases from J, with 10 bases in between. Germline CDR1 is SGHVS and CDR2 is FNYEAQ. The CDR3 runs 13 residues. As DNA, the CDR3 is TGTGCCAGCAGCAGGGGGTACCCCTACGAGCAGTACTTC. It codes for CASSRGYPYEQYF.

V is TRBV7-2 and J is TRBJ1-2; the D gene is possibly TRBD1 (6 bases). Germline V gives CDR1 SGHTA, CDR2 FQGNSA. The V end was cut by 4 bases, the J end by 4 bases, with 13 bases between. This CDR3 contains 14 residues. The CDR3 region has the DNA TGTGCCAGCAGCTCGGGGAGGGGGTTCTATGGCTACACCTTC. Amino acids: CASSSGRGFYGYTF.

This clonotype was seen repeatedly, ten times or more. The rearrangement joins TRBV4-2 to TRBJ2-5; 7 nucleotides align to TRBD1. This CDR3 spans 14 amino acids. The V gene end was trimmed by 4 bases and the J gene end by 2 bases; junction bases not matched to a gene: 4. Germline assignment: CDR1 LGHNA and CDR2 YNFKEQ. The CDR3 sequence is CASSPGQTQETQYF. CDR3 bases: TGTGCCAGCAGCCCGGGACAGACTCAAGAGACCCAGTACTTC.

This clonotype was seen repeatedly, ten times or more. The chain has TRBV24-1 and TRBJ2-1, with TRBD1 matching 11 bases. The length of the CDR3 is 18 residues. The germline V gene encodes CDR1 KGHDR and CDR2 SFDVKD. J was trimmed by 4 bases and V by 2 bases; bases with no gene match: 9. DNA of the CDR3: TGTGCCACCAGTGATTCCATAAACCGGGACAGGGGGTACAATGAGCAGTTCTTC. Its protein is CATSDSINRDRGYNEQFF.

There are many counts of this clonotype. The J gene is TRBJ2-1, the V gene TRBV15; 7 bases are shared with TRBD1. Germline assignment: CDR1 LNHNV and CDR2 YYDKDF (reference sequence). Trimming took 5 bases from V and 6 from J; bases not matched to a gene: 10. The CDR3 totals 15 residues. This chain's CDR3 is CATSDVTGSFNEQFF. In DNA form, the CDR3 reads TGTGCCACCAGCGACGTGACAGGGTCTTTCAATGAGCAGTTCTTC.

Here the CDR3 DNA reads TGTGCCAGCAGCGGAATCGACAGGGGTAACACCGGGGAGCTGTTTTTT. This gives the protein CASSGIDRGNTGELFF. This rearrangement joins TRBV11-1 to TRBJ2-2; 8 bases match TRBD1. V trimming: 5 bases; J trimming: 2 bases; junction bases outside the gene matches: 7. Germline V gene sequence: CDR1 SGHAT, CDR2 FQDESV (reference sequence). The CDR3 is 16 residues long.

This sequence joins TRBV9 and TRBJ2-1, with D perhaps given as TRBD1 or TRBD2 (7 bases each). CDR3 size: 16 residues. Trimming pared 4 bases from V and 6 bases from J, leaving 20 bases between. Germline V gene sequence: CDR1 SGDLS, CDR2 YYNGEE. Here the CDR3 DNA reads TGTGCCAGCAGCTCCAGGGGGGGCGCACAAATCAATGAGCAGTTCTTC. Amino acid sequence: CASSSRGGAQINEQFF.

The rearrangement links TRBV9 to TRBJ2-2; 10 bases fit TRBD1. Looked up from germline, CDR1 is SGDLS and CDR2 is YYNGEE. J lost 3 bases, V lost 4 bases, and 12 bases had no gene match. The length of the CDR3 is 18 residues. CDR3: CASSFLPGTGADTGELFF. As DNA, the CDR3 is TGTGCCAGCAGCTTCCTTCCTGGGACAGGGGCGGACACCGGGGAGCTGTTTTTT.

On this clonotype itself: Germline and junction disagree at one end, which may indicate a read error. This chain uses TRBV2 with TRBJ2-7; D gene unclear. The CDR3 runs to 14 residues. The germline V gene has CDR1 SNHLY and CDR2 FYNNEI. The CDR3 DNA reads as TGTGTCAGCGACCCCGGTGAGATCTCCTACGAGCAGTACTTC. This translates into CVSDPGEISYEQYF.

This clonotype was recorded once. This sequence joins TRBV20-1 and TRBJ1-2, with 7 bases matching TRBD1. Trimming at V came to 0 bases and at J to 6 bases, leaving 10 bases not matched to a gene. The CDR3 is made up of 15 amino acids. Per the germline V gene, CDR1 is DFQATT and CDR2 is SNEGSKA (reference sequence). This CDR3 reads CSARDEKGADHGYTF. The CDR3 DNA reads TGCAGTGCTAGAGATGAGAAGGGGGCGGACCATGGCTACACCTTC.

The J gene is TRBJ2-2, the V gene TRBV10-3; D is tentatively TRBD1 or TRBD2 (5 bases each). Trimming pared 6 bases from V and 7 bases from J, leaving 18 bases between. This CDR3 has 15 amino acids. From germline, CDR1 is ENHRY and CDR2 SYGVKD. As DNA, the CDR3 is TGTGCCATCAGGGAAGTGGGGGAGAAAGGCGGGGAGCTGTTTTTT. It encodes CAIREVGEKGGELFF.

The chain employs TRBV29-1 and TRBJ1-3; TRBD1 is a possible D gene (6 bases). Germline CDR1 is SQVTM and CDR2 is ANQGSEA. The V and J ends lost 6 bases and 0 bases respectively, with 15 bases between them. This CDR3 has 15 amino acids. CDR3 in amino acids: CSVVGGGGSGNTIYF. The CDR3 DNA reads as TGCAGCGTCGTAGGCGGGGGCGGCTCTGGAAACACCATATATTTT.

To note about this clonotype: This could be a read error, since a much larger clone is one nucleotide away. The genes are TRBV28 and TRBJ1-6; D might be TRBD1 (6 bases). V dropped 8 bases and J dropped 7 bases, with 18 bases sitting between them. The CDR3 spans 15 residues. Looked up from germline, CDR1 is MDHEN and CDR2 is SYDVKM. The CDR3 DNA is TGTGCCAGCGTAGTGATCAGGGGAATCAATTCACCCCTCCACTTT. Translated, it gives CASVVIRGINSPLHF. Variable domain in full (rest from reference TRBV28 and TRBJ1-6): DVKVTQSSRYLVKRTGEKVFLECVQDMDHENMFWYRQDPGLGLRLIYFSYDVKMKEKGDIPEGYSVSREKKERFSLILESASTNQTSMYLCASVVIRGINSPLHFGNGTRLTVT.

This clonotype came up a few times. The chain couples TRBV18 to TRBJ2-1; 13 positions match TRBD2. The CDR3 is made up of 16 amino acids. The germline V gene encodes CDR1 KGHSH and CDR2 LQKENI. Trimming cost V 3 bases and J 5 bases; bases outside gene matches: 4. The CDR3: CASSPKLAGGHNEQFF. CDR3 nucleotide sequence: TGTGCCAGCTCACCCAAACTAGCGGGAGGGCACAATGAGCAGTTCTTC. Combining the CDR3 with reference TRBV18 and TRBJ2-1 gives the whole variable domain NAGVMQNPRHLVRRRGQEARLRCSPMKGHSHVYWYRQLPEEGLKFMVYLQKENIIDESGMPKERFSAEFPKEGPSILRIQQVVRGDSAAYFCASSPKLAGGHNEQFFGPGTRLTVL.

There are many counts of this clonotype. The chain uses TRBV19 and TRBJ2-1; D may be TRBD2 (5 bases). Per the germline V gene, CDR1 is LNHDA and CDR2 is SQIVND (reference sequence). The CDR3 consists of 15 residues. V was shortened by 1 base and J by 5 bases, with 12 bases between the two germline ends. The CDR3 nucleotides read TGTGCCAGTAGTATAGGTAGGACTCCAAACAATGAGCAGTTCTTC. Protein product: CASSIGRTPNNEQFF. Full variable domain (rest looked up from reference TRBV19 and TRBJ2-1): DGGITQSPKYLFRKEGQNVTLSCEQNLNHDAMYWYRQDPGQGLRLIYYSQIVNDFQKGDIAEGYSVSREKKESFPLTVTSAQKNPTAFYLCASSIGRTPNNEQFFGPGTRLTVL.

The chain uses TRBV6-2 or TRBV6-3 and TRBJ2-2; 14 bases agree with TRBD2. This CDR3 region has 16 residues. In germline, CDR1 is MNHEY, CDR2 SVGEGT. V gave up 7 bases and J gave up 1 base; unmatched junction bases: 2. In DNA, the CDR3 is TGTGCCAGCACCGGGACTAGCGGGGGGAACACCGGGGAGCTGTTTTTT. This gives the protein CASTGTSGGNTGELFF.

The V and J genes are TRBV24-1 and TRBJ2-7; 7 bases fit TRBD1. Germline V gives CDR1 KGHDR, CDR2 SFDVKD. This CDR3 spans 16 amino acids. Trimming cost V 1 base and J 3 bases; bases outside gene matches: 8. CDR3 DNA sequence: TGTGCCACCAGTGATTTAGGGGACAGTGGCAACTACGAGCAGTACTTC. This encodes CATSDLGDSGNYEQYF.

The chain recombines TRBV9 with TRBJ2-2; D assignment may be TRBD1 or TRBD2 (5 bases each). Between the trimmed V and J ends, which lost 4 bases and 4 bases, there was a span of 20 bases. Germline CDR1 SGDLS, CDR2 YYNGEE. The CDR3 extends over 17 amino acids. The CDR3 region is CASSPSRVGAGTGELFF. The DNA for the CDR3 is TGTGCCAGCAGCCCCTCGCGCGTAGGGGCGGGCACCGGGGAGCTGTTTTTT.

This clonotype was seen at least ten times. The chain recombines TRBV15 with TRBJ2-1; TRBD1 might be the D (5 bases). Trimming pared 0 bases from V and 13 bases from J, leaving 16 bases between. The CDR3 consists of 14 residues. The germline gives CDR1 LNHNV, CDR2 YYDKDF (reference sequence). CDR3 nucleotide sequence: TGTGCCACCAGCAGAGAAGCCTGGGCCCAGGGACAGTTCTTC. Translation: CATSREAWAQGQFF.

The chain uses TRBV11-1 and TRBJ2-5, with 7 bases aligning to TRBD2. Germline values: CDR1 SGHAT, CDR2 FQDESV (reference sequence). This CDR3 spans 17 amino acids. The junction had 11 bases not matched to a gene; V was cut back by 2 bases and J by 2 bases. The CDR3 bases are TGTGCCAGCAGCTTAATGTCTAGCGGAAGATTGCAAGAGACCCAGTACTTC. Translated: CASSLMSSGRLQETQYF.

This clonotype was seen a handful of times. The chain is built from TRBV6-2 or TRBV6-3 and TRBJ1-5; 7 bases line up with TRBD1. The CDR3 runs 14 residues. Unmatched junction bases numbered 8, after V lost 6 bases and J lost 6 bases. Germline assignment: CDR1 MNHEY and CDR2 SVGEGT. In DNA, the CDR3 is TGTGCCAGCAGCCTGGGGACAGCCTCTCAGCCCCAGCATTTT. The encoded protein is CASSLGTASQPQHF.